The sequence of this T cell receptor beta chain was determined in a study of cytomegalovirus exposure and HLA in healthy donors. This clone came up a few times. Antigen unknown. Whole-study findings and limits: According to reports, the classifier identified cytomegalovirus status with high specificity and sensitivity.

PCR was performed using 60 Vbeta and 13 Jbeta primers. Sequencing used immunoSEQ multiplex PCR; TCRdb keeps in-frame clones, though not all of them. The table includes some 110,000 clones, 13% to 15% detected once. The junction had 0 bases not matched to a gene; V was cut back by 4 bases and J by 2 bases. Looked up from germline, CDR1 is SQVTM and CDR2 is ANQGSEA. The CDR3 has 14 amino acids. The sequence derives from a female donor in good health and CMV-seronegative. V is TRBV29-1 and J is TRBJ2-2; TRBD1 matches 11 bases. Source material: PBMCs. This chain's CDR3 is CSVGTGGNTGELFF. Here the CDR3 DNA reads TGCAGCGTTGGGACAGGGGGCAACACCGGGGAGCTGTTTTTT.